The 9 T cell receptor beta chains given below trace back to one sample, sequenced in a study of blood T cell repertoires in COVID-19. Here immunoSEQ multiplex PCR was the method, and the copy in TCRdb shows in-frame clones only, minus some. The top ten clones hold about 4.9% of a sample with roughly 240,000 clones, around 78% of them seen once. Sequencing was performed on peripheral blood. These receptors were taken from a man aged 55 to 70 who had recovered from COVID-19.

The J gene is TRBJ2-1, the V gene TRBV7-6; TRBD2 matches 9 bases. The CDR3 has 16 residues. Germline CDR1 and CDR2: SGHVS and FNYEAQ. The junction had 5 bases not matched to a gene; V was cut back by 0 bases and J by 5 bases. This chain's CDR3 is CASSLAPTSGHNEQFF. CDR3 DNA sequence: TGTGCCAGCAGCTTAGCGCCCACTAGCGGGCACAATGAGCAGTTCTTC.

The genes are TRBV7-6 and TRBJ1-3; 10 bases line up with TRBD1. The CDR3 totals 17 residues. V lost 2 bases to trimming and J lost 0 bases; unmatched junction nucleotides: 4. Germline V CDR1 and CDR2: SGHVS, FNYEAQ. DNA of the CDR3: TGTGCCAGCAGCTTACGGACAGGGGGAAGCTCTGGAAACACCATATATTTT. Residues: CASSLRTGGSSGNTIYF.

V gene TRBV25-1 combines with J gene TRBJ2-5; TRBD2 matches 8 bases. This CDR3 has 14 amino acids. Germline values: CDR1 MGHDK, CDR2 SYGVNS. V shed 7 bases and J 4 bases; nucleotides not matched to a gene: 8. The CDR3 nucleotides read TGTGCCAGCACCGAAGGCGGGGGGCGAGAGACCCAGTACTTC. This gives the protein CASTEGGGRETQYF.

The V and J genes are TRBV29-1 and TRBJ2-5, with 9 bases fitting TRBD1. V was pared by 0 bases and J by 2 bases, with 25 bases of the junction left unmatched. The CDR3 is 22 amino acids. Germline-derived CDR1 and CDR2 are SQVTM and ANQGSEA. As DNA, the CDR3 is TGCAGCGTTGAAGATCGGGGGACAGGGTCCGGCCTGCGCGGGACAAAACAAGAGACCCAGTACTTC. Protein product: CSVEDRGTGSGLRGTKQETQYF.

This clone was seen a handful of times. The chain links TRBV6-5 to TRBJ1-2; a weak D match, TRBD1 (5 bases). V lost 5 bases, J lost 8 bases, and 12 bases lay in between. The CDR3 length is 12 residues. Germline V CDR1 and CDR2: MNHEY, SVGAGI. CDR3 loop: CASSIRGFGYTF. The CDR3, as DNA: TGTGCCAGCAGTATAAGGGGATTCGGCTACACCTTC.

V usage is TRBV5-5 and J usage is TRBJ2-7; TRBD1 aligns across 8 bases. J gave up 1 base and V 1 base, and 4 bases lay outside the gene matches. This CDR3 has 15 amino acids. CDR1 SGHKS and CDR2 YYEKEE come from the germline V gene (reference sequence). In DNA, the CDR3 is TGTGCCAGCAGCTTGTTGCAGGGGGCTTCCTACGAGCAGTACTTC. Amino acids: CASSLLQGASYEQYF.

This clone has more than one count but fewer than ten. The chain combines TRBV3-1 (or the pseudogene TRBV3-2) with TRBJ2-5, with D maybe TRBD2 (6 bases). CDR1 and CDR2 (germline): LGHDT, YNNKEL (reference sequence). The CDR3 contains 14 residues. V was cut by 4 bases and J by 4 bases, with 13 bases left in between. The DNA for the CDR3 is TGTGCCAGCAGCCCCCCTAGCGCCACAGAGACCCAGTACTTC. Translated, it gives CASSPPSATETQYF.

This clone appeared once. This chain joins TRBV5-1 and TRBJ2-1; 9 positions match TRBD1. Germline V gives CDR1 SGHRS, CDR2 YFSETQ. This CDR3 region has 15 residues. Trimming took 7 bases from V and 6 from J; bases not matched to a gene: 11. The CDR3 is CASGLGTGFTNEQFF. The CDR3 region has the DNA TGCGCCAGCGGTCTAGGGACAGGGTTTACCAATGAGCAGTTCTTC. Supplemented by reference TRBV5-1 and TRBJ2-1, the full variable domain reads KAGVTQTPRYLIKTRGQQVTLSCSPISGHRSVSWYQQTPGQGLQFLFEYFSETQRNKGNFPGRFSGRQFSNSRSEMNVSTLELGDSALYLCASGLGTGFTNEQFFGPGTRLTVL.

The chain joins TRBV19 to TRBJ2-6; TRBD2 matches 10 bases. CDR3 size: 19 residues. Germline CDR1 is LNHDA and CDR2 is SQIVND (reference sequence). J was trimmed by 0 bases and V by 3 bases; bases with no gene match: 8. The CDR3 loop is CASSIRAGGPPSGANVLTF. In nucleotides, the CDR3 is TGTGCCAGTAGTATTAGAGCGGGAGGGCCTCCCTCTGGGGCCAACGTCCTGACTTTC.